A single sample is the source of the 26 T cell receptor beta chains below, sequenced in a study of blood T cells in healthy people across ages. The second PCR ran about 6 to 12 cycles with a sample-barcoded 5' primer and J-beta primers. TCRdb itself ran the 5' RACE reads through MiXCR, one entry per CDR3 protein. Among roughly 1.9 million distinct CDR3 sequences listed, roughly two fifths were seen once. The sample comprised blood. The receptors were sampled from a human donor in good health.

This chain uses TRBV9 with TRBJ2-5, with D maybe TRBD1 (6 bases). The V end lost 0 bases, the J end lost 4 bases, and 16 bases lay between the germline ends. The CDR3 totals 16 residues. CDR1 and CDR2 from the germline V gene are SGDLS and YYNGEE. CDR3 protein: CASSVDSGTSGETQYF. CDR3 DNA sequence: TGTGCCAGCAGCGTAGATTCAGGGACATCCGGAGAGACCCAGTACTTC.

The sample holds a few counts of this clonotype. The chain recombines TRBV27 with TRBJ2-7; TRBD1 aligns across 9 bases. With 4 bases clipped from V and 0 bases from J, the junction kept 4 bases outside the gene matches. This CDR3 region has 15 residues. CDR1 and CDR2 (germline): MNHEY, SMNVEV (reference sequence). CDR3: CASSSWDRVSYEQYF. The CDR3 DNA follows: TGTGCCAGCAGTTCTTGGGACAGGGTCTCCTACGAGCAGTACTTC.

In its sample, this clonotype was seen once. The chain employs TRBV6-5 and TRBJ1-1, with a tentative D call TRBD1 (5 bases). Germline CDR1 is MNHEY and CDR2 is SVGAGI. The CDR3 loop spans 16 amino acids. V was clipped by 0 bases and J by 1 base, with 12 bases between them. CDR3 in DNA: TGTGCCAGCAGTTACTCGGGACTGGTCGGGAACACTGAAGCTTTCTTT. Its translation is CASSYSGLVGNTEAFF.

The rearrangement uses TRBV14 and TRBJ2-7; 11 bases line up with TRBD1. Trimming at V came to 2 bases and at J to 6 bases, leaving 12 bases not matched to a gene. Germline V gives CDR1 SGHDN, CDR2 FVKESK. CDR3 length: 17 amino acids. In nucleotides, the CDR3 is TGTGCCAGCAGCCAATGGACAGGGGGCATTCGGGGCCTCGAGCAGTACTTC. Translated, it gives CASSQWTGGIRGLEQYF.

V gene TRBV20-1 combines with J gene TRBJ1-1; 7 nucleotides align to TRBD1. Trimming at V came to 3 bases and at J to 5 bases, leaving 9 bases not matched to a gene. The CDR3 totals 14 residues. Germline V CDR1 and CDR2: DFQATT, SNEGSKA (reference sequence). The CDR3 sequence: CSASLGQVGTEAFF. The CDR3 region has the DNA TGCAGTGCTAGCTTAGGACAGGTAGGAACTGAAGCTTTCTTT.

This clonotype occurred a few times. The rearrangement links TRBV5-5 to TRBJ1-4; a weak D match, TRBD1 (5 bases). The CDR3 has 14 residues. V was trimmed by 2 bases and J by 8 bases, leaving 13 bases between them. The V gene's germline CDR1 is SGHKS and CDR2 YYEKEE (reference sequence). The CDR3: CASSFIRAEEKLFF. The CDR3, as DNA: TGTGCCAGCAGCTTTATCAGGGCTGAGGAAAAACTGTTTTTT.

V is TRBV5-1 and J is TRBJ2-5, with TRBD2 matching 8 bases. The end of the DNA fits TRBJ2-7 better, so the J call may be wrong. Germline V lookup: CDR1 SGHRS, CDR2 YFSETQ. The length of the CDR3 is 16 residues. CDR3 region: CASSLVGGPGGYEQYF. The CDR3 DNA follows: TGCGCCAGCAGCTTGGTAGGTGGACCGGGGGGGTACGAGCAGTACTTC.

This chain uses TRBV9 with TRBJ2-3, with D uncertain. Germline V gene data show CDR1 as SGDLS and CDR2 as YYNGEE. Trimming left V 3 bases short and J 7 bases short, with 18 bases between. The CDR3 totals 15 residues. CDR3: CASSDRGGEANTQYF. The CDR3 region has the DNA TGTGCCAGCAGCGACCGTGGCGGAGAAGCGAATACGCAGTATTTT. Combining the CDR3 with reference TRBV9 and TRBJ2-3 gives the whole variable domain DSGVTQTPKHLITATGQRVTLRCSPRSGDLSVYWYQQSLDQGLQFLIQYYNGEERAKGNILERFSAQQFPDLHSELNLSSLELGDSALYFCASSDRGGEANTQYFGPGTRLTVL.

The genes are TRBV30 and TRBJ2-7; D gene ambiguous. The CDR3 extends over 13 amino acids. Germline CDR1 is GTSNPN and CDR2 is SVGIG (reference sequence). Between the trimmed V and J ends, which lost 0 bases and 0 bases, there was a span of 6 bases. The CDR3 bases are TGTGCCTGGAGTGTTCCTCCCTCCTACGAGCAGTACTTC. Translating it yields CAWSVPPSYEQYF.

The chain carries TRBV7-9 and TRBJ2-1; tentative D call: TRBD2 (6 bases). Germline V gene data show CDR1 as SEHNR and CDR2 as FQNEAQ (reference sequence). The V end was cut by 1 base, the J end by 8 bases, with 15 bases between. This CDR3 has 15 residues. CDR3 DNA: TGTGCCAGCAGCTTAGGGGGGTCCATAGCGGATGAGCAGTTCTTC. Encoded protein: CASSLGGSIADEQFF. The whole variable domain, remainder taken from reference TRBV7-9 and TRBJ2-1, is DTGVSQNPRHKITKRGQNVTFRCDPISEHNRLYWYRQTLGQGPEFLTYFQNEAQLEKSRLLSDRFSAERPKGSFSTLEIQRTEQGDSAMYLCASSLGGSIADEQFFGPGTRLTVL.

This chain links TRBV7-6 with TRBJ2-3; possibly TRBD2 for D (6 bases). Germline CDR1 reads SGHVS; CDR2 reads FNYEAQ. The V and J ends lost 4 bases and 1 base respectively, with 18 bases between them. CDR3 length: 17 residues. For the CDR3, the DNA is TGTGCCAGCAGCTCCTACCCGCGGGGCAGTCGCACAGATACGCAGTATTTT. Translated, it gives CASSSYPRGSRTDTQYF.

Written as DNA, the CDR3 is TGCAGCTCCGCCACAGATACGCAGTATTTT. Translated: CSSATDTQYF. The V call is TRBV29-1, the J call TRBJ2-3; D is uncertain. CDR1 is SQVTM, CDR2 ANQGSEA, per germline. The CDR3 length is 10 residues. The germline V and J ends were trimmed by 8 bases and 2 bases, with 5 bases remaining between them.

This clonotype has only a few counts. The chain combines TRBV6-5 with TRBJ2-3; 7 nucleotides agree with TRBD1. V was pared by 0 bases and J by 11 bases, with 17 bases of the junction left unmatched. CDR3 length equals 17 residues. Per the germline V gene, CDR1 is MNHEY and CDR2 is SVGAGI. The CDR3 region is CASSYSIPGRGRWGQYF. The CDR3 DNA is TGTGCCAGCAGTTACTCGATCCCCGGTAGGGGGCGGTGGGGGCAGTATTTT.

For the CDR3, the DNA is TGCGCCAGCAGCTTGAGTCGGAAAAACATTCAGTACTTC. Encoded protein: CASSLSRKNIQYF. The chain combines TRBV5-1 with TRBJ2-4; D gene unclear. V was cut by 1 base and J by 4 bases, with 6 bases left in between. CDR3 length: 13 amino acids. Looked up from germline, CDR1 is SGHRS and CDR2 is YFSETQ.

The V call is TRBV9, the J call TRBJ1-4; 7 nucleotides match TRBD1. Germline-derived CDR1 and CDR2 are SGDLS and YYNGEE. J was trimmed by 2 bases and V by 0 bases; bases with no gene match: 7. This CDR3 is 17 amino acids long. In nucleotides, the CDR3 is TGTGCCAGCAGCGTAGGGACAGGAGGGAGGACTAATGAAAAACTGTTTTTT. Protein product: CASSVGTGGRTNEKLFF.

This chain links TRBV7-2 with TRBJ1-2; 12 nucleotides match TRBD1. Germline lookup yields CDR1 SGHTA and CDR2 FQGNSA. V gave up 6 bases and J gave up 4 bases; unmatched junction bases: 15. The CDR3 loop spans 18 amino acids. CDR3 bases: TGTGCCAGCAGACCAAGATCGGGACAGGGGGCAGTTATCTATGGCTACACCTTC. As protein: CASRPRSGQGAVIYGYTF. The whole variable domain, filled in from reference TRBV7-2 and TRBJ1-2, reads GAGVSQSPSNKVTEKGKDVELRCDPISGHTALYWYRQSLGQGLEFLIYFQGNSAPDKSGLPSDRFSAERTGGSVSTLTIQRTQQEDSAVYLCASRPRSGQGAVIYGYTFGSGTRLTVV.

This clonotype was seen at least ten times. J is TRBJ2-7 and V is TRBV4-3; D not resolved. V shed 4 bases and J shed 1 base, with 11 bases lying between them. Germline CDR1 LGHNA, CDR2 YSLEER. CDR3 length: 14 amino acids. CDR3 region: CASSLIQESYEQYF. CDR3 nucleotide sequence: TGCGCCAGCAGCCTAATCCAGGAATCCTACGAGCAGTACTTC.

The chain couples TRBV4-3 to TRBJ2-7; D is uncertain. The CDR3 has 15 residues. The V end lost 0 bases, the J end lost 0 bases, and 9 bases lay between the germline ends. CDR1 LGHNA and CDR2 YSLEER come from the germline V gene. The DNA for the CDR3 is TGCGCCAGCAGCCAAGATTCCAGGAGCTCCTACGAGCAGTACTTC. It encodes CASSQDSRSSYEQYF.

This rearrangement joins TRBV7-2 to TRBJ2-7; D possibly corresponds to TRBD1 (6 bases). V lost 4 bases and J 3 bases, leaving 13 bases between the germline ends. This CDR3 comprises 14 residues. From germline, CDR1 is SGHTA and CDR2 FQGNSA. CDR3 residues: CASSSGTRHYEQYF. The CDR3 bases are TGTGCCAGCAGCTCCGGGACAAGACACTACGAGCAGTACTTC. The variable domain in full, completed from reference TRBV7-2 and TRBJ2-7, reads GAGVSQSPSNKVTEKGKDVELRCDPISGHTALYWYRQSLGQGLEFLIYFQGNSAPDKSGLPSDRFSAERTGGSVSTLTIQRTQQEDSAVYLCASSSGTRHYEQYFGPGTRLTVT.

This clonotype occurred a few times. V is TRBV5-1 and J is TRBJ2-3; tentatively, D is TRBD2 (5 bases). Trimming pared 0 bases from V and 4 bases from J, leaving 12 bases between. Germline V gene sequence: CDR1 SGHRS, CDR2 YFSETQ. The CDR3 is 15 amino acids. The CDR3 DNA reads as TGCGCCAGCAGCTTGGACGGGGATAAAGCAGATACGCAGTATTTT. This sequence encodes CASSLDGDKADTQYF. The whole variable domain, remainder taken from reference TRBV5-1 and TRBJ2-3, is KAGVTQTPRYLIKTRGQQVTLSCSPISGHRSVSWYQQTPGQGLQFLFEYFSETQRNKGNFPGRFSGRQFSNSRSEMNVSTLELGDSALYLCASSLDGDKADTQYFGPGTRLTVL.

The rearrangement uses TRBV30 and TRBJ2-1; TRBD1 is a possible D gene (5 bases). Germline assignment: CDR1 GTSNPN and CDR2 SVGIG (reference sequence). The CDR3 totals 12 residues. The V end was cut by 3 bases, the J end by 5 bases, with 8 bases between. CDR3 sequence (DNA): TGTGCCTGGAGGCACAGGAACAATGAGCAGTTCTTC. It codes for CAWRHRNNEQFF.

The rearrangement links TRBV7-3 to TRBJ1-1; D uncertain. The CDR3 covers 13 residues. V shed 5 bases and J shed 11 bases, with 18 bases lying between them. Germline CDR1 reads SGHTA; CDR2 reads FQGTGA. CDR3 sequence reads: CASSPAHRTTAFF. CDR3 DNA sequence: TGTGCCAGCAGCCCGGCCCACCGAACGACGGCTTTCTTT.

This clonotype was detected only a few times. The chain carries TRBV5-5 and TRBJ1-6, with a weak D call TRBD1 (6 bases). Germline values: CDR1 SGHKS, CDR2 YYEKEE (reference sequence). V lost 0 bases and J 8 bases, leaving 12 bases between the germline ends. The CDR3 length is 15 residues. The CDR3 sequence is CASSLGPGEYSPLHF. The CDR3 nucleotides read TGTGCCAGCAGCTTGGGGCCAGGGGAGTATTCACCCCTCCACTTT.

This clonotype was counted between two and nine times. DNA for the CDR3: TGTGCCAGCAGTGACGTAGACAGTTACAATGAGCAGTTCTTC. Protein product: CASSDVDSYNEQFF. The chain is built from TRBV6-1 and TRBJ2-1, with D perhaps matching TRBD1 (5 bases). This CDR3 has 14 residues. V lost 3 bases and J 4 bases, leaving 10 bases between the germline ends. Looked up from germline, CDR1 is MNHNS and CDR2 is SASEGT.

This clonotype showed up many times. The chain combines TRBV6-5 with TRBJ1-4; 7 nucleotides line up with TRBD1. CDR3 length: 15 residues. The V gene's germline CDR1 is MNHEY and CDR2 SVGAGI. After removal of 5 bases from V and 0 bases from J, the junction contained 3 bases not matched to a gene. The CDR3 DNA reads TGTGCCAGCAGTAGACAGGGCGCAACTAATGAAAAACTGTTTTTT. Its translation is CASSRQGATNEKLFF.

V is TRBV20-1 and J is TRBJ2-4; 8 nucleotides line up with TRBD1. The DNA end favors TRBJ2-7, so the J call may be wrong. Germline assignment: CDR1 DFQATT and CDR2 SNEGSKA (reference sequence). This CDR3 comprises 13 residues. This CDR3 reads CSAEAETGDEQYF. CDR3 nucleotide sequence: TGCAGTGCTGAAGCAGAGACAGGGGACGAGCAGTACTTC.